This T cell receptor beta chain was documented in a study of CD8+ T cells in alopecia areata. The CDR3 spans 13 residues. The germline V gene encodes CDR1 MNHNY and CDR2 SVGAGI (reference sequence). The germline V and J ends were trimmed by 2 bases and 6 bases, with 11 bases remaining between them. Treatment reported: oral pan-JAK inhibitor, 5-10 mg twice daily. Those with alopecia areata gave lesional scalp punch biopsies and peripheral blood. cDNA reverse transcribed from extracted RNA served as the sequencing template. Sequenced by immunoSEQ multiplex PCR; TCRdb stores in-frame clones only, minus some. The sample holds about 190,000 clones, around three fifths seen once. Worth noting for this clone: Its cognate antigen is unknown.

Notes on the study in general: Greater clonality was observed in lesional scalp samples, especially alopecia totalis/universalis, versus normal scalp. Only one nonresponder was present, which leaves the link between baseline CD8+ expansion and response uncertain. Normal skin's resident alphabeta T cells are also sequenced in scalp samples.

The chain recombines TRBV6-6 with TRBJ2-7; tentatively, D is TRBD2 (5 bases). This specimen consisted of CD4+ T cells sorted from blood, obtained at week 4, from a patient treated with tofacitinib. The receptor's source is a human donor with alopecia areata. As DNA, the CDR3 is TGTGCCAGCAGTTACGCCCGGGGTGGCGAGCAGTACTTC. Translation: CASSYARGGEQYF.